The 17 T cell receptor beta chains below all came from one sample that was sequenced in a study of T cell clonality in common variable immunodeficiency. Study-wide results and limits: In common variable immunodeficiency, TCR beta chains reportedly carried fewer deletions and N-nucleotide insertions.

Produced via immunoSEQ multiplex PCR; TCRdb's table is partial and in-frame only. Recorded here are approximately 30,000 clones, none singletons. Their target antigens are unknown. Sequenced input: peripheral blood mononuclear cells. The receptors stem from a human donor with common variable immunodeficiency.

This clone has ten or more counts. From the germline J gene comes the end of the CDR3, since the read stops 3 residues before it. V gene TRBV6-2 or TRBV6-3 combines with J gene TRBJ1-2; 10 nucleotides match TRBD1. Germline trimming cut 7 bases from V and 5 bases from J; bases unmatched to any gene: 7. Per germline, CDR1 MNHEY and CDR2 SVGEGT. The CDR3 loop spans 14 amino acids. The part of the CDR3 DNA that was read is TGTGCCAGCAAAATGACAGGGGGCAGGTATGGC. Protein sequence: CASKMTGGRYG. The entire CDR3 reads CASKMTGGRYGYTF.

This clone was counted at least ten times. Read coverage stops 3 residues before the CDR3 terminus; the germline J gene supplies the remainder. This chain joins TRBV7-3 and TRBJ2-1, with 12 bases aligning to TRBD2. Germline V CDR1 and CDR2: SGHTA, FQGTGA. This CDR3 is 16 amino acids long. Losses at the gene ends were 5 bases for V and 6 bases for J; bases not matched to a gene: 8. CDR3 DNA, as far as it was read: TGTGCCAGCAGCCCCATGCTAGCGGGGGGGCGCAATGAG. Protein: CASSPMLAGGRNE. The entire CDR3 reads CASSPMLAGGRNEQFF.

This clone was seen only a few times. The read is 3 residues too short to cover the CDR3 end, so that end is filled in from the germline J gene. J is TRBJ2-7 and V is TRBV30, with a tentative D call TRBD1 (6 bases). Germline-derived CDR1 and CDR2 are GTSNPN and SVGIG (reference sequence). Trimming shortened V by 4 bases and J by 0 bases, and 13 bases separated the two germline ends. The CDR3 covers 14 residues. The sequenced CDR3 bases are TGTGCCTGGACCTACGGACAGAGCTCCTACGAG. Amino acids: CAWTYGQSSYE. The CDR3 reads in full as CAWTYGQSSYEQYF.

This clone was detected many times. The CDR3 end lies 3 residues beyond the end of the read and is filled in from the germline J gene. The V gene is TRBV7-8, the J gene TRBJ2-4; tentatively, D is TRBD1 (5 bases). CDR3 size: 16 residues. The ends were cut back, 6 bases at V and 0 bases at J, with 15 bases in the middle. Looked up from germline, CDR1 is SGHVS and CDR2 is FQNEAQ. CDR3 bases read: TGTGCCAGCAGAGGAGACAGCAGGCTAGCCAAAAACATT. As protein: CASRGDSRLAKNI. The whole CDR3 protein is CASRGDSRLAKNIQYF. The complete variable domain, with remaining parts taken from reference TRBV7-8 and TRBJ2-4, reads GAGVSQSPRYKVAKRGQDVALRCDPISGHVSLFWYQQALGQGPEFLTYFQNEAQLDKSGLPSDRFFAERPEGSVSTLKIQRTQQEDSAVYLCASRGDSRLAKNIQYFGAGTRLSVL.

Only a few counts were recorded for this clone. The read ends 3 residues early relative to the CDR3; the germline J gene fills the gap. The chain uses TRBV6-2 or TRBV6-3 and TRBJ2-5; D is unclear. This CDR3 spans 12 amino acids. From germline, CDR1 is MNHEY and CDR2 SVGEGT. Deletions cut 2 bases from V and 4 bases from J, with 5 bases between. The covered CDR3 bases are TGTGCCAGCAGTTACAGGCCAGAGACC. It codes for CASSYRPET. In full, the CDR3 is CASSYRPETQYF.

As for this clone: The read terminates 3 residues before the CDR3 end, so the remaining end is supplied by the germline J gene. The chain couples TRBV6-2 or TRBV6-3 to TRBJ2-7; D possibly corresponds to TRBD2 (6 bases). The CDR3 has 15 amino acids. Looked up from germline, CDR1 is MNHEY and CDR2 is SVGEGT. V dropped 6 bases and J dropped 2 bases, with 17 bases sitting between them. This chain's CDR3 is CASRGRTQVTYEQYF. The sequenced part of the CDR3 DNA is TGTGCCAGCAGGGGGAGGACTCAGGTTACCTACGAG.

A few counts support this clone. The read gets to within 3 residues of the CDR3 end, and the germline J gene fills in the rest. The chain employs TRBV19 and TRBJ2-7, with 8 bases fitting TRBD1. Per germline, CDR1 LNHDA and CDR2 SQIVND (reference sequence). V lost 2 bases, J lost 0 bases, and 6 bases stayed unmatched. This CDR3 comprises 16 residues. The CDR3 DNA, read in part, is TGTGCCAGTAGTATACGGGGGACAGGAAGCTCCTACGAG. Amino acids: CASSIRGTGSSYE. The complete CDR3 reads CASSIRGTGSSYEQYF.

This clone was picked up a small number of times. The observed sequence ends 3 residues before the CDR3 terminus, with the missing tail filled in from the germline J gene. This chain connects TRBV7-2 to TRBJ2-1; D may be TRBD1 (5 bases). Germline values: CDR1 SGHTA, CDR2 FQGNSA. The CDR3 covers 14 residues. V gave up 5 bases and J gave up 2 bases, with 10 bases separating them. The part of the CDR3 DNA that was read is TGTGCCAGCAGCCGTCGACAGACCTACAATGAG. Translating it yields CASSRRQTYNE. The full CDR3 protein reads CASSRRQTYNEQFF.

This clone was found many times. From the germline J gene comes the end of the CDR3, since the read stops 3 residues before it. The rearrangement links TRBV20-1 to TRBJ2-3; 16 nucleotides agree with TRBD2. In germline, CDR1 is DFQATT, CDR2 SNEGSKA (reference sequence). The CDR3 sequence is 16 residues long. J lost 5 bases, V lost 1 base, and 3 bases had no gene match. The CDR3 is CSARAGTSGGGDTQYF. CDR3 DNA, as far as it was read: TGCAGTGCTAGAGCGGGGACTAGCGGGGGGGGAGATACG.

This clone was recorded many times. The read ends 3 residues early relative to the CDR3; the germline J gene fills the gap. The chain joins TRBV7-3 to TRBJ2-6, with 10 bases fitting TRBD2. The V gene's germline CDR1 is SGHTA and CDR2 FQGTGA. The CDR3 length is 18 residues. The V gene end was trimmed by 5 bases and the J gene end by 0 bases; junction bases not matched to a gene: 7. Partial CDR3 DNA: TGTGCCAGCAGCCCACTAGCGGGGACCAGCTCTGGGGCCAACGTC. Translating it yields CASSPLAGTSSGANV. The whole CDR3 region reads CASSPLAGTSSGANVLTF.

Points on this clone: The read terminates 3 residues ahead of where the CDR3 ends, so the germline J gene completes it. The gene calls are TRBV6-2 or TRBV6-3 and TRBJ2-7, with TRBD1 as a possible D gene (6 bases). The CDR3 runs to 11 residues. Germline CDR1 and CDR2: MNHEY and SVGEGT. The V end was cut by 6 bases, the J end by 6 bases, with 9 bases between. CDR3 DNA, as far as it was read: TGTGCCAGCAGAACAGGGTTCGAG. The encoded protein is CASRTGFE. The CDR3 in its entirety is CASRTGFEQYF.

This clone was counted only a few times. The sequenced fragment ends 3 residues before the CDR3 boundary, so the rest is inferred from the germline J gene. The rearrangement uses TRBV7-8 and TRBJ2-1, with D tentatively TRBD2 (7 bases). Looked up from germline, CDR1 is SGHVS and CDR2 is FQNEAQ. This CDR3 is 15 amino acids long. Trimming cost V 3 bases and J 5 bases, with 14 bases left between them. The CDR3 bases that were read are TGTGCCAGCAGCTTGGCGGGGGCCTACCACAATGAG. It yields the protein CASSLAGAYHNE. The full CDR3 is CASSLAGAYHNEQFF.

This clone has a count of ten or more. The CDR3 is cut off 3 residues early in the read; its end comes from the germline J gene. The rearrangement uses TRBV19 and TRBJ2-3; 10 nucleotides agree with TRBD1. J lost 4 bases, V lost 7 bases, and 8 bases had no gene match. The CDR3 sequence is 15 residues long. Germline V gene data show CDR1 as LNHDA and CDR2 as SQIVND (reference sequence). CDR3 loop: CASKRDRGSADTQYF. The covered CDR3 bases are TGTGCCAGTAAACGGGACAGGGGTAGCGCAGATACG.

This clone was seen repeatedly, ten times or more. The read terminates 3 residues before the CDR3 end, so the remaining end is supplied by the germline J gene. J is TRBJ2-3 and V is TRBV5-1, with 9 positions matching TRBD1. This CDR3 region has 17 residues. CDR1 SGHRS and CDR2 YFSETQ come from the germline V gene. The V and J ends lost 3 bases and 5 bases, in that order; junction bases with no gene match: 13. This CDR3 reads CASSSLETGGSGDTQYF. The covered CDR3 bases are TGCGCCAGCAGCTCCCTGGAGACAGGGGGTAGTGGAGATACG.

This clone appeared many times. With the read ending 3 residues before the CDR3 end, the germline J gene is used to fill in that end. The chain employs TRBV18 and TRBJ2-6, with TRBD1 matching 7 bases. CDR1 and CDR2 from the germline V gene are KGHSH and LQKENI. The CDR3 runs to 17 residues. After removal of 2 bases from V and 0 bases from J, the junction contained 4 bases not matched to a gene. The covered CDR3 bases are TGTGCCAGCTCACCAAGGACAGGTAGCTCTGGGGCCAACGTC. Encoded protein: CASSPRTGSSGANV. The entire CDR3 protein reads CASSPRTGSSGANVLTF.

This clone has more than one count but fewer than ten. The read finishes 3 residues shy of the CDR3 end, and the germline J gene is used to complete it. The chain links TRBV2 to TRBJ1-5, with TRBD1 matching 9 bases. Trimming at V came to 6 bases and at J to 5 bases, leaving 2 bases not matched to a gene. Per germline, CDR1 SNHLY and CDR2 FYNNEI. The length of the CDR3 is 13 residues. The CDR3 is CASSRDRDQPQHF. The DNA read from the CDR3 is TGTGCCAGCAGCCGGGACAGGGATCAGCCC.

This clone has just a few counts. The read ends 3 residues shy of where the CDR3 ends; the end is completed using the germline J gene. The chain has TRBV6-1 and TRBJ2-7; TRBD2 is a possible D gene (6 bases). This CDR3 comprises 15 residues. Per germline, CDR1 MNHNS and CDR2 SASEGT. The V end lost 3 bases, the J end lost 6 bases, and 18 bases lay between the germline ends. The CDR3 protein is CASSEPGLSSREQYF. Incomplete CDR3 DNA: TGTGCCAGCAGTGAGCCGGGACTTTCTTCCCGCGAG.